The rows below give T cell receptor beta chains drawn from one sample of a study of CD8+ T cells in alopecia areata. Only in-frame clones appear in the TCRdb table, and some are missing; sequencing was by immunoSEQ multiplex PCR. Of 170,000 or so clones listed, roughly 60% were seen once; the top ten hold 1.7%. The input for sequencing was CD4+ T cells sorted from blood, taken at week 0. The receptors originated from a human donor with alopecia areata. Each CDR3 is given with its conserved first and last residue. D genes are given only for firm matches. Where a row states a size, it is once, few, many or the class of an expanded clone; other rows omit it.

TRBV7-2	TRBJ2-7	TRBD1	NA	TGTGCCAGCAGCCGTTATGGACAGGCCTACGAGCAGTACTTC	CASSRYGQAYEQYF
TRBV27	TRBJ1-5	NA	NA	TGTGCCAGCAGTTTGGGCTCGAGCAATCAGCCCCAGCATTTT	CASSLGSSNQPQHF
TRBV5-1	TRBJ1-1	NA	NA	TGCGCCAGCAGGGCCGTCGAGATGAACACTGAAGCTTTCTTT	CASRAVEMNTEAFF
TRBV29-1	TRBJ1-1	NA	NA	TGCAGCGTTGGGGAATACAAACCCCCGAAGAATGAAGCTTTCTTT	CSVGEYKPPKNEAFF
TRBV4-3	TRBJ1-2	NA	NA	TGCGCCAGCAGCCAAGATTCGGGGAACATAGGGGGCTACACCTTC	CASSQDSGNIGGYTF
TRBV18	TRBJ2-3	NA	NA	TGTGCCAGCTCACCTAATTCGCCAGATACGCAGTATTTT	CASSPNSPDTQYF
TRBV6-5	TRBJ1-2	NA	NA	TGTGCCAGCAAACGGGGACTTGAAGCTGGGATCGTGACCTTC	CASKRGLEAGIVTF
TRBV10-3	TRBJ2-3	NA	NA	TGTGCCATCAGTGCCGAGTTCACAGATACGCAGTATTTT	CAISAEFTDTQYF
TRBV30	TRBJ1-1	NA	few	TGTGCCTGGGCCCCCCTTATGGTTGAAGCTTTCTTT	CAWAPLMVEAFF
TRBV29-1	TRBJ1-1	TRBD1	NA	TGCAGCGTTTTTATTCTGGACAGGGAAGCTTTCTTT	CSVFILDREAFF
TRBV29-1	TRBJ2-7	TRBD2	NA	TGCAGCGTTGGACATCGCCTAGCGGTAAACTTGCCCTACGAGCAGTACTTC	CSVGHRLAVNLPYEQYF
TRBV30	TRBJ1-2	NA	NA	TGTGCCTGGAGTGTAGTGGAAGGCTACACCTTC	CAWSVVEGYTF
TRBV9	TRBJ2-3	NA	NA	TGTGCCAGCAGCGTAGGTTGGCTTTCAGATACGCAGTATTTT	CASSVGWLSDTQYF
TRBV30	TRBJ1-1	NA	NA	TGTGCCTGGGGCCCGGGACATCCGAACACTGAAGCTTTCTTT	CAWGPGHPNTEAFF
TRBV29-1	TRBJ2-7	TRBD2	few	TGCAGCGTTGGCCGGGGAGGGGATTGGGAGCAGTACTTC	CSVGRGGDWEQYF
TRBV5-6	TRBJ2-7	NA	few	TGTGCCAGCAGCCGCCCCGGGTGGCAGGGTGAAGAGCAGTACTTC	CASSRPGWQGEEQYF
TRBV5-6	TRBJ1-1	TRBD1	few	TGTGCCAGCAGCCGACAGGGATGGGGATCTGAAGCTTTCTTT	CASSRQGWGSEAFF
TRBV5-6	TRBJ1-6	NA	NA	TGTGCCAGCAGCTTGGAGTTTGGGACGATCCCTTCACCCCTCCACTTT	CASSLEFGTIPSPLHF
TRBV30	TRBJ2-3	TRBD1	once	TGTGCCTGGAGAGTAGGGGGCGGCACAGATACGCAGTATTTT	CAWRVGGGTDTQYF
TRBV20-1	TRBJ2-5	NA	NA	TGCAGTGCTATTAAGCAAGAGACCCAGTACTTC	CSAIKQETQYF
TRBV10-3	TRBJ2-5	NA	NA	TGTGCCATCAGTGACGGGCTGAAAGAGACCCAGTACTTC	CAISDGLKETQYF
TRBV27	TRBJ1-2	TRBD1	few	TGTGCCAGCAGTTTCCAGCTGCCACGGACAGGGAGAAGCTATGGCTACACCTTC	CASSFQLPRTGRSYGYTF
TRBV30	TRBJ1-2	NA	few	TGTGCCTGGAGTGTCGAGGCCGGGGGCTACACCTTC	CAWSVEAGGYTF
TRBV4-2	TRBJ1-2	NA	NA	TGTGCCAGCAGCCAAGAGGGGCAGGGCGGCTACACCTTC	CASSQEGQGGYTF
TRBV30	TRBJ1-2	NA	NA	TGTGCCTGGTTCCCCCCCGGGACCGATTACGATCATGGCTACACCTTC	CAWFPPGTDYDHGYTF
TRBV13	TRBJ1-6	NA	NA	TGTGCCAGCAGCACCGAAAGTAAAAGGGAGGCCCTCCACTTT	CASSTESKREALHF
TRBV29-1	TRBJ2-4	NA	once	TGCAGCGTTGAAAGCCAGGGTAATAACATTCAGTACTTC	CSVESQGNNIQYF
TRBV6-6	TRBJ2-7	NA	few	TGTGCCAGTCAACGGGGAAGGAAAGAGGAGCAGTACTTC	CASQRGRKEEQYF